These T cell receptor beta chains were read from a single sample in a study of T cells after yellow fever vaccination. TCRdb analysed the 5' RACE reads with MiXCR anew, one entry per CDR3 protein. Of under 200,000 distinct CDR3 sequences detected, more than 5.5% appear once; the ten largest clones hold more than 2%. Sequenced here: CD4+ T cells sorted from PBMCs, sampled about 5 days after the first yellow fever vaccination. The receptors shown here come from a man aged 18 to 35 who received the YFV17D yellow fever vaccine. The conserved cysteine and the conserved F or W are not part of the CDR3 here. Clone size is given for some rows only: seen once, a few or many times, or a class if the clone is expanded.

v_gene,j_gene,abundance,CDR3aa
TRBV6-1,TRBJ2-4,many,ASNLRDRLAKNIQY
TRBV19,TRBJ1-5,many,ASSISRVGQPQH
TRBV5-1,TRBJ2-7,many,ASSPGTGSYEQY
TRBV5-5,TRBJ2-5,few,ASSWSSLVQETQY
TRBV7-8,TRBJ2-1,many,ASSLGGPGASYNEQF
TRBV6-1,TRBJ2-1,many,ASSDRRSYNEQF
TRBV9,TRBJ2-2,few,ASSVDMTGELF
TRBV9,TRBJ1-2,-,ASSVAFRSYGYT
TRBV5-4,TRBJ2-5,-,ASSLGVFVSGTRQETQY
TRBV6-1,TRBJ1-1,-,ASSDLITATEAF
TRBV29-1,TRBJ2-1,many,SVERTGEVNEQF
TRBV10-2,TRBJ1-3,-,ASSGQFSGNTIY
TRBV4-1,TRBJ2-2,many,ASSRWGQGGGELF
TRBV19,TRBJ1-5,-,ASTPTGGDQPQH
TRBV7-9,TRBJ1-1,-,ASRGGRQLNTEAF
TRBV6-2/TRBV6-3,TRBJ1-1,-,ASLGSTGLNTEAF
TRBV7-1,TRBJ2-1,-,ASSSGVLCCNEQF
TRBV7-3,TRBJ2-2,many,ASSLAGPQGGELF
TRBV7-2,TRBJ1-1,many,ASSPTSMNTEAF
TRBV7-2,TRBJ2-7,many,ASSLDFAVYEQY
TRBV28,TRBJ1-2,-,ASSLSGRNYGYT
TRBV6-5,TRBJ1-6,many,ASSYFTVGNSPLH
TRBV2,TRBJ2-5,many,ASTSDRRETQY
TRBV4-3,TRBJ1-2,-,ASSQEWTDRIGYT
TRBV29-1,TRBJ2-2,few,SVRGGAGTGELF
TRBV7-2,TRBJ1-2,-,ASSFQGANYGYT